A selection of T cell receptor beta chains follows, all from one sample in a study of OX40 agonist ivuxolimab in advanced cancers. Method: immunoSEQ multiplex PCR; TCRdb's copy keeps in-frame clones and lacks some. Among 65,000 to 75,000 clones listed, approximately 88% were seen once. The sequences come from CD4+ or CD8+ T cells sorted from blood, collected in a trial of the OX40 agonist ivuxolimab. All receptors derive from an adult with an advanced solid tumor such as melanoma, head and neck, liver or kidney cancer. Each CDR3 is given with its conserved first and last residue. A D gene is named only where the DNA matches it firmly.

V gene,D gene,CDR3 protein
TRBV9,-,CASSARTGSSYEQYF
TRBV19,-,CASSIKSGALYGYTF
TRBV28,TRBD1,CASKGAGQGYYGYTF
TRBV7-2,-,CASNTVAGAPETQYF
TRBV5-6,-,CASSSGPQGLQGGYTF
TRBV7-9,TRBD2,CASSRSLGAGGYNEQFF
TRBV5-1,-,CASSLEGDSPLHF
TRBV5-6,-,CASSLGATNEKLFF
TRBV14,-,CASSQANSGNGYTF
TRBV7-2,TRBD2,CASSPGLALNEQFF
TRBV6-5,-,CASSYRGGATGNTIYF
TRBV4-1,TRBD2,CASSQVRGGALETQYF
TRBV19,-,CASKMAGGEGYGYTF
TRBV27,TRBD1,CASRLDRLNTEAFF
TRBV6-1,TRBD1,CASRHDRASLYEQYF
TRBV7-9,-,CASSLQGSQPQHF
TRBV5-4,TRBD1,CASSFRTGYLSYTF
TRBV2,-,CASSLNRFGSPLHF
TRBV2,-,CASRQGETQYF
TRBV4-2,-,CASSLSVRGQYSNQPQHF
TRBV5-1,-,CASSLSPGAAEEQYF